Sequencing of this T cell receptor beta chain was carried out in a study of blood T cells in healthy people across ages. This CDR3 region has 19 residues. About this clonotype: Its antigen is unidentified.

A second roughly 6 to 11 cycle PCR used barcoded and J-beta primers. Each CDR3 protein is one row after TCRdb ran MiXCR on the 5' RACE reads. The repertoire consists of some 880,000 distinct CDR3 sequences, with about 36% occurring once and the leading ten covering approximately 12%. Findings of the study overall: Shifts in expanded clonotypes may have been confounded by donor CMV status, which was unknown.

The chain recombines TRBV21-1 with TRBJ2-4; the D call of TRBD1 is as the table states it, not checked on the DNA. TRBV21-1 is recorded as a pseudogene. Sequences were obtained from blood. The sequence derives from a man aged 18 to 30 in good health. As DNA, the CDR3 is TGTGCCAGCAGCAAAAAGGAGAGGCAGGGTCTAGCTGCCAAAAACATTCAGTACTTC. It encodes CASSKKERQGLAAKNIQYF.